These 26 T cell receptor beta chains originate from one sample sequenced in a study of T cell changes during pregnancy in multiple sclerosis. Assay used: immunoSEQ multiplex PCR; TCRdb lists only in-frame clones, some missing. The table lists about 49,000 clones, around 87% of them singletons. This material consisted of peripheral blood, taken after pregnancy. These receptors were collected from a female donor in good health, enrolled as a control in a pregnancy study.

The chain carries TRBV7-9 and TRBJ1-2; 9 bases are shared with TRBD1. V was pared by 4 bases and J by 4 bases, with 7 bases of the junction left unmatched. This CDR3 spans 15 amino acids. Germline CDR1 is SEHNR and CDR2 is FQNEAQ (reference sequence). The CDR3 is CASSSSGQGPYGYTF. The CDR3 DNA reads TGTGCCAGCAGCTCCTCGGGACAGGGCCCCTATGGCTACACCTTC.

The chain has TRBV19 and TRBJ1-5; 9 bases align to TRBD1. Looked up from germline, CDR1 is LNHDA and CDR2 is SQIVND (reference sequence). V trimming: 5 bases; J trimming: 4 bases; junction bases outside the gene matches: 3. The CDR3 covers 14 residues. CDR3 sequence: CASSEGQGNQPQHF. The CDR3 nucleotides are TGTGCCAGTAGTGAAGGACAGGGGAATCAGCCCCAGCATTTT.

The rearrangement joins TRBV28 to TRBJ1-5; 8 nucleotides match TRBD1. This CDR3 comprises 16 residues. The trim removed 3 bases at V and 4 bases at J, leaving 8 bases unmatched. Germline assignment: CDR1 MDHEN and CDR2 SYDVKM. The CDR3 loop reads CASSFLKQGGNQPQHF. DNA of the CDR3: TGTGCCAGCAGTTTCCTAAAACAGGGGGGAAATCAGCCCCAGCATTTT.

The rearrangement links TRBV6-5 to TRBJ1-3; D is unclear. The CDR3 has 13 amino acids. V lost 6 bases to trimming and J lost 0 bases, with 6 bases between them. Per the germline V gene, CDR1 is MNHEY and CDR2 is SVGAGI. CDR3 region: CASRDYSGNTIYF. CDR3 bases: TGTGCCAGCAGAGACTACTCTGGAAACACCATATATTTT.

Details on this clone: The sample contains more than one DNA sequence encoding this CDR3. The chain couples TRBV6-4 to TRBJ2-2; tentatively, D is TRBD1 (6 bases). V was clipped by 0 bases and J by 0 bases, with 8 bases between them. The CDR3 extends over 16 amino acids. CDR1 is MRHNA and CDR2 is SNTAGT in the germline V gene. DNA of the CDR3: TGTGCCAGCAGTGACTCCGGGACATCGAACACCGGGGAGCTGTTTTTT. This gives the protein CASSDSGTSNTGELFF.

The chain has TRBV18 and TRBJ2-7; 7 nucleotides line up with TRBD1. Germline-derived CDR1 and CDR2 are KGHSH and LQKENI. This CDR3 is built from 15 residues. V trimming: 7 bases; J trimming: 2 bases; junction bases outside the gene matches: 11. CDR3 nucleotides: TGTGCCAGCTTTGCAGACAGGGACAAAACCTACGAGCAGTACTTC. It codes for CASFADRDKTYEQYF.

This rearrangement joins TRBV4-1 to TRBJ2-7, with 10 bases identical to TRBD2. J was trimmed by 6 bases and V by 3 bases; bases with no gene match: 8. There are 15 residues in the CDR3. CDR1 is MGHRA and CDR2 is YSYEKL in the germline V gene. The chain's CDR3 is CASSHISGRASEQYF. CDR3 coding DNA: TGCGCCAGCAGCCATATAAGCGGGAGGGCCTCCGAGCAGTACTTC.

Points on this clone: Germline is not matched at one junction end, which may reflect a read error. The chain recombines TRBV5-6 with TRBJ2-5; possibly TRBD1 for D (5 bases). The CDR3 is made up of 17 amino acids. Germline V gene sequence: CDR1 SGHDT, CDR2 YYEEEE. As DNA, the CDR3 is TGTGCCAGCAGCTTATTCTCTGGTCCCCTGGGGCAAGGGACCCAGTACTTC. Residues: CASSLFSGPLGQGTQYF.

This clone has only one observation. The chain is built from TRBV2 and TRBJ1-3; D is undetermined. The DNA end lines up better with TRBJ2-2; the J call may be wrong. The CDR3 length is 16 residues. Germline V lookup: CDR1 SNHLY, CDR2 FYNNEI. The CDR3 sequence is CASSEAPSGAGGELFF. CDR3 coding DNA: TGTGCCAGCAGTGAAGCCCCTTCGGGCGCCGGCGGGGAGCTGTTTTTT.

J is TRBJ1-5 and V is TRBV2, with 7 bases lining up with TRBD1. CDR1 is SNHLY, CDR2 FYNNEI, per germline. Losses at the gene ends were 6 bases for V and 5 bases for J; bases not matched to a gene: 7. This CDR3 comprises 14 residues. CDR3: CASRGDSSHQPQHF. The CDR3 DNA sequence: TGTGCCAGCAGGGGGGACAGTAGTCATCAGCCCCAGCATTTT.

V usage is TRBV27 and J usage is TRBJ2-1; 10 bases match TRBD2. Germline CDR1 reads MNHEY; CDR2 reads SMNVEV (reference sequence). V lost 2 bases and J lost 4; bases outside the gene matches: 5. This CDR3 comprises 16 residues. CDR3 bases: TGTGCCAGCAGTTTACCAGGGACTAGCGAGTACAATGAGCAGTTCTTC. This gives the protein CASSLPGTSEYNEQFF.

This clone has more than one count but fewer than ten. The J gene is TRBJ2-1, the V gene TRBV6-1; 10 nucleotides line up with TRBD2. This CDR3 has 15 residues. V lost 4 bases, J lost 8 bases, and 8 bases stayed unmatched. CDR1 is MNHNS, CDR2 SASEGT, per germline. This CDR3 reads CASSVKAGGPDEQFF. In nucleotides, the CDR3 is TGTGCCAGCAGTGTCAAAGCGGGAGGGCCCGATGAGCAGTTCTTC.

The chain is built from TRBV18 and TRBJ2-5, with D maybe TRBD1 (5 bases). CDR3 length equals 16 residues. Trimming took 3 bases from V and 2 from J, leaving 16 bases between them. Germline lookup yields CDR1 KGHSH and CDR2 LQKENI. The DNA of the CDR3 is TGTGCCAGCTCACCGGGGCTCGACAAACGTCAAGAGACCCAGTACTTC. It is translated as CASSPGLDKRQETQYF.

This rearrangement joins TRBV5-4 to TRBJ2-5, with D perhaps TRBD2 (5 bases). Germline-derived CDR1 and CDR2 are SGHNT and YYREEE (reference sequence). The V end lost 3 bases, the J end lost 1 base, and 10 bases lay between the germline ends. There are 14 residues in the CDR3. CDR3 amino acids: CASSSPRGQETQYF. The CDR3 region has the DNA TGTGCCAGCAGCTCACCCCGGGGCCAAGAGACCCAGTACTTC.

This chain connects TRBV7-9 to TRBJ1-1; TRBD1 is a possible D gene (5 bases). The V end was cut by 4 bases, the J end by 1 base, with 19 bases between. The CDR3 contains 17 residues. Germline V gene data show CDR1 as SEHNR and CDR2 as FQNEAQ (reference sequence). The CDR3 region is CASSSFPGGTSNTEAFF. DNA of the CDR3: TGTGCCAGCAGCTCATTCCCGGGGGGAACCTCGAACACTGAAGCTTTCTTT.

This chain joins TRBV4-1 and TRBJ2-5; TRBD2 is a possible D gene (6 bases). The germline CDR1 and CDR2 sequences are MGHRA and YSYEKL. The V gene lost 1 base and the J gene lost 5 bases, with 11 bases spanning the gap. CDR3 length: 14 residues. The CDR3 protein is CASSQVGGGETQYF. CDR3 DNA: TGCGCCAGCAGCCAAGTTGGTGGGGGGGAGACCCAGTACTTC.

The CDR3 region is CASSPTGIYTDTQYF. The CDR3 nucleotides are TGTGCCAGCTCACCGACAGGGATATACACAGATACGCAGTATTTT. V gene TRBV18 combines with J gene TRBJ2-3; 7 nucleotides line up with TRBD1. Germline CDR1 is KGHSH and CDR2 is LQKENI. V trimming: 3 bases; J trimming: 2 bases; junction bases outside the gene matches: 5. The CDR3 spans 15 residues.

The rearrangement links TRBV6-1 to TRBJ2-7, with 8 bases fitting TRBD2. Germline CDR1 is MNHNS and CDR2 is SASEGT. Trimming at V came to 6 bases and at J to 4 bases, leaving 8 bases not matched to a gene. The CDR3 runs to 14 residues. The DNA of the CDR3 is TGTGCCAGCAGCGCGGGACTAGGGGTATACGAGCAGTACTTC. It is translated as CASSAGLGVYEQYF.

This sequence joins TRBV5-1 and TRBJ1-2, with 9 bases lining up with TRBD1. CDR3 length: 15 residues. Germline CDR1 SGHRS, CDR2 YFSETQ. After removal of 4 bases from V and 7 bases from J, the junction contained 11 bases not matched to a gene. CDR3: CASSGTAQGAGGYTF. The CDR3 coding sequence is TGCGCCAGCAGCGGAACGGCACAGGGGGCGGGTGGCTACACCTTC.

In regard to this clone: Germline and junction disagree at one end, which may indicate a read error. The chain has TRBV28 and TRBJ1-3; D uncertain. The germline V gene has CDR1 MDHEN and CDR2 SYDVKM. The CDR3 loop spans 14 amino acids. This CDR3 is CASSFLPTGDTIYF. CDR3 nucleotides: TGTGCCAGCAGTTTTCTCCCAACTGGAGACACCATATATTTT.

The chain has TRBV6-1 and TRBJ2-7, with TRBD1 as a possible D gene (5 bases). V was shortened by 8 bases and J by 3 bases, with 17 bases between the two germline ends. This CDR3 contains 14 residues. Germline CDR1 reads MNHNS; CDR2 reads SASEGT. The CDR3 coding sequence is TGTGCCAGCGCCAACAGGTTTCGATACTACGAGCAGTACTTC. As protein: CASANRFRYYEQYF.

As for this clone: The same CDR3 also results from other DNA sequences found in this sample. This chain uses TRBV5-1 with TRBJ2-1, with 13 bases fitting TRBD2. Germline values: CDR1 SGHRS, CDR2 YFSETQ. With V trimmed by 0 bases and J by 0 bases, 3 bases remained unmatched. This CDR3 has 18 amino acids. The CDR3 sequence is CASSLGLAGGFSYNEQFF. DNA for the CDR3: TGCGCCAGCAGCTTGGGACTAGCGGGGGGCTTCTCCTACAATGAGCAGTTCTTC.

The genes are TRBV4-3 and TRBJ2-2; weak D call: TRBD1 (6 bases). V lost 4 bases and J 5 bases, leaving 11 bases between the germline ends. This CDR3 region has 14 residues. From germline, CDR1 is LGHNA and CDR2 YSLEER. The CDR3 region is CASSPEQGTGELFF. The CDR3 DNA sequence: TGCGCCAGCAGCCCGGAACAGGGTACCGGGGAGCTGTTTTTT.

J is TRBJ2-7 and V is TRBV7-2; D might be TRBD1 (5 bases). V lost 4 bases to trimming and J lost 6 bases, with 16 bases between them. CDR1 is SGHTA and CDR2 is FQGNSA in the germline V gene. CDR3 length equals 14 residues. The DNA for the CDR3 is TGTGCCAGCAGCTCATTACCAGGGTTGGGCGAGCAGTACTTC. Its translation: CASSSLPGLGEQYF.

This chain joins TRBV6-1 and TRBJ1-6; the D is unclear. The CDR3 is 17 residues long. Deletions cut 2 bases from V and 0 bases from J, with 11 bases between. The germline CDR1 and CDR2 sequences are MNHNS and SASEGT. In DNA, the CDR3 is TGTGCCAGCAGTGAAACTATTAAGAGCTCCTATAATTCACCCCTCCACTTT. Encoded protein: CASSETIKSSYNSPLHF.

The chain employs TRBV15 and TRBJ2-5; TRBD2 aligns across 12 bases. CDR1 is LNHNV and CDR2 is YYDKDF in the germline V gene (reference sequence). V trimming: 3 bases; J trimming: 5 bases; junction bases outside the gene matches: 7. The CDR3 is 16 residues long. CDR3 DNA: TGTGCCACCAGCAGTAGACTAGCGGGGGACCGGGAGACCCAGTACTTC. This encodes CATSSRLAGDRETQYF.